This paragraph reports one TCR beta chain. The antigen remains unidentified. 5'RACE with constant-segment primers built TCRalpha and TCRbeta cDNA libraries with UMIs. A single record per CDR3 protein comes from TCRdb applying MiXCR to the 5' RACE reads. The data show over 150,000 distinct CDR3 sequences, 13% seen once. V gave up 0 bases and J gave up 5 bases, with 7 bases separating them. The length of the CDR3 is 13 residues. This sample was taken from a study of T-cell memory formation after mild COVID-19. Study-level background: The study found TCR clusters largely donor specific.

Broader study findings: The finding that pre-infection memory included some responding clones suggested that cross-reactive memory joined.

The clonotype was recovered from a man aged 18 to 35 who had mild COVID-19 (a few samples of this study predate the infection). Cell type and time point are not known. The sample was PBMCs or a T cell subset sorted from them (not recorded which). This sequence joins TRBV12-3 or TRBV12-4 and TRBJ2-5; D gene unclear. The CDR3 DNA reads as TGTGCCAGCAGTTTAGCAGCGTTTGAGACCCAGTACTTC. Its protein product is CASSLAAFETQYF.